This T cell receptor (beta chain) appears in the sequencing data of a study of glioma-infiltrating T cells. This clonotype has a handful of counts. Its antigen remains unidentified. Study-wide points: Tissue and blood shared very few CDR3 sequences. Above-expected tissue-blood divergence occurred in all gliomas, most in low-grade ones.

The iRepertoire nested amplicon-rescue multiplex PCR amplified TCR alpha and beta CDR3s from RNA. One-step reverse transcription and amplification started from approximately 100-400 ng of tissue mRNA or PBMC total RNA. Via MiXCR, TCRdb re-called the multiplex PCR reads, giving one row per CDR3 protein. The sample contains under 200,000 distinct CDR3 sequences, 25% to 35% of which appear only once. Germline V gene data show CDR1 as LNHDA and CDR2 as SQIVND (reference sequence). J gave up 7 bases and V 6 bases, and 9 bases lay outside the gene matches. The CDR3 runs 15 residues. The chain employs TRBV19 and TRBJ1-6; 7 nucleotides agree with TRBD1. The sample consisted of glioma tissue, nonneoplastic brain tissue, or PBMCs (not recorded which). The TCR sequence derives from a human donor with low-grade glioma or glioblastoma, undergoing nonglioma brain surgery, or in good health (not recorded which). The DNA of the CDR3 is TGTGCCAGTAGGGACAGGTTTTCGTCCAATTCACCCCTCCACTTT. Translation gives CASRDRFSSNSPLHF. The entire variable domain, with the rest obtained from reference TRBV19 and TRBJ1-6, is as follows: DGGITQSPKYLFRKEGQNVTLSCEQNLNHDAMYWYRQDPGQGLRLIYYSQIVNDFQKGDIAEGYSVSREKKESFPLTVTSAQKNPTAFYLCASRDRFSSNSPLHFGNGTRLTVT.